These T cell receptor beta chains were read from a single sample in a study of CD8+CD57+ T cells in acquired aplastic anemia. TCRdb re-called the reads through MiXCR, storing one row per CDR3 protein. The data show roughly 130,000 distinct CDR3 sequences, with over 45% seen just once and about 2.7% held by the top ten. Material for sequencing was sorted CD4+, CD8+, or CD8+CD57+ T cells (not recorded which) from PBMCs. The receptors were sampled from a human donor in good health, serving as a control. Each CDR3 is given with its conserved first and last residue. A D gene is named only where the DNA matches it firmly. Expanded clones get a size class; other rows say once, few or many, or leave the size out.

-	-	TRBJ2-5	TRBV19	CASSTSGTGETQYF	TGTGCCAGTAGTACCTCCGGGACCGGAGAGACCCAGTACTTC
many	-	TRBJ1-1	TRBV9	CASSGTVLNTEAFF	TGTGCCAGCAGCGGGACAGTGCTGAACACTGAAGCTTTCTTT
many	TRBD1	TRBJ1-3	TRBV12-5	CASGLEGAWGNTIYF	TGTGCTAGTGGTTTGGAGGGGGCGTGGGGAAACACCATATATTTT
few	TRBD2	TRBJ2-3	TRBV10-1	CASSESRNRASGYF	TGCGCCAGCAGTGAGTCACGTAATAGGGCTAGCGGGTATTTT
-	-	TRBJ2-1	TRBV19	CASSSDKFSYNEQFF	TGTGCCAGTAGTTCGGACAAGTTCTCCTACAATGAGCAGTTCTTC
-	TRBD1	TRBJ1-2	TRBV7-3	CASSRSGTAQGYTF	TGTGCCAGCAGCCGATCGGGGACAGCCCAAGGCTACACCTTC
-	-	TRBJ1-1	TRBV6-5	CASSYHTNTEAFF	TGTGCCAGCAGTTACCACACCAACACTGAAGCTTTCTTT
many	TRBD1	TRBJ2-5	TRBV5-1	CASSRSTGYQETQYF	TGCGCCAGCAGCAGATCGACAGGGTATCAAGAGACCCAGTACTTC
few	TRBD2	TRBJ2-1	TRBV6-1	CASSQQRGTQGNEQFF	TGTGCCAGCAGTCAGCAGCGGGGGACCCAGGGGAATGAGCAGTTCTTC
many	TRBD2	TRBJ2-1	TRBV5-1	CASSLGLAGGRDTYNEQFF	TGCGCCAGCAGCTTGGGCCTAGCGGGGGGAAGGGACACCTACAATGAGCAGTTCTTC
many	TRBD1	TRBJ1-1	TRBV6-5	CASNAEMAGGTEAFF	TGTGCCAGCAACGCTGAGATGGCAGGGGGCACTGAAGCTTTCTTT
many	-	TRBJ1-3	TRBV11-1	CASSLVIRDGGNTIYF	TGTGCCAGCAGCTTAGTCATCCGGGACGGAGGAAACACCATATATTTT
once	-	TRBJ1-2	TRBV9	CASSVGGDYGYTF	TGTGCCAGCAGCGTAGGGGGAGACTATGGCTACACCTTC
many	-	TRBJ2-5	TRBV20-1	CSAQLGQETQYF	TGCAGTGCCCAACTAGGCCAAGAGACCCAGTACTTC
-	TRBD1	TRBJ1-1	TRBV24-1	CATSLGGLGTEAFF	TGTGCCACCAGTTTAGGGGGCCTGGGCACTGAAGCTTTCTTT
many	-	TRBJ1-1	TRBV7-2	CASSSPFAEAFF	TGTGCCAGCAGCTCCCCCTTCGCCGAAGCTTTCTTT
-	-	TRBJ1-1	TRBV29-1	CSHSGTTEAFF	TGCAGCCACTCCGGGACCACTGAAGCTTTCTTT
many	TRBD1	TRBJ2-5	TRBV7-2	CASSWGRGQETQYF	TGTGCCAGCAGCTGGGGCAGGGGGCAAGAGACCCAGTACTTC
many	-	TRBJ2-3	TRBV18	CASSPRDRGTDTQYF	TGTGCCAGCAGCCCTCGGGATAGGGGCACAGATACGCAGTATTTT
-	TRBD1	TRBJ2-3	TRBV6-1	CASSVGTGTIDTQYF	TGTGCCAGCAGTGTTGGGACAGGGACCATAGATACGCAGTATTTT
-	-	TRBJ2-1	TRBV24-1	CATSDPNEQFF	TGTGCCACCAGTGACCCTAATGAGCAGTTCTTC
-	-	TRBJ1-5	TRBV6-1	CASRQQQGQPQHF	TGTGCCAGCAGACAACAACAGGGTCAGCCCCAGCATTTT
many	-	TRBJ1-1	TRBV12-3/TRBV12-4	CASSAGHRNTEAFF	TGTGCCAGCAGCGCGGGACACCGGAACACTGAAGCTTTCTTT
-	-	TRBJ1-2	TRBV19	CASRFGFRGYTF	TGTGCCAGTCGCTTTGGGTTTCGGGGCTACACCTTC
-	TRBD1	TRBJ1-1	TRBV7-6	CASSMGQVNTEALF	TGTGCCAGCAGCATGGGACAGGTGAACACTGAAGCTCTCTTT
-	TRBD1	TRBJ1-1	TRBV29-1	CSVQDRTISGNTEAFF	TGCAGCGTCCAGGACAGGACAATCTCTGGAAACACTGAAGCTTTCTTT
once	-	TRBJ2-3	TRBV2	CASSENFYADTQCF	TGTGCCAGCAGTGAAAACTTCTACGCAGATACGCAGTGTTTT
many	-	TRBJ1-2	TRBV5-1	CASSSVSGDYGYTF	TGCGCCAGCAGCTCCGTTTCGGGGGACTATGGCTACACCTTC
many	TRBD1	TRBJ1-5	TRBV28	CASSETGGQPQHF	TGTGCCAGCAGTGAGACAGGGGGCCAGCCCCAGCATTTT
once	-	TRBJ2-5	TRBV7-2	CASSFRMGYF	TGTGCCAGCAGCTTCCGGATGGGCTACTTC
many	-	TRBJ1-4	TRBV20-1	CSARGGEMGEKLFF	TGCAGTGCTAGAGGGGGGGAGATGGGTGAAAAACTGTTTTTT
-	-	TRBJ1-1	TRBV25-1	CASSEAGAWSEAFF	TGTGCCAGCAGTGAGGCAGGGGCATGGTCTGAAGCTTTCTTT
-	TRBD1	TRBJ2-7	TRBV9	CASSVTGTGADEQYF	TGTGCCAGCAGCGTTACCGGGACAGGGGCCGACGAGCAGTACTTC
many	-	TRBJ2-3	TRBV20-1	CSAREGGGPQYF	TGCAGTGCTAGAGAAGGGGGGGGCCCGCAGTATTTT
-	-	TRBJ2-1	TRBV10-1	CASSPDREQFF	TGTGCCAGCAGTCCGGACAGAGAGCAGTTCTTC
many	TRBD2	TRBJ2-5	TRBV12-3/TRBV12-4	CASSPSTGGETQYF	TGTGCCAGCAGCCCCTCAACGGGGGGAGAGACCCAGTACTTC
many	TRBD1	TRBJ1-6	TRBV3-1	CASSQQGQNSPLHF	TGTGCCAGCAGCCAACAGGGACAGAATTCACCCCTCCACTTT
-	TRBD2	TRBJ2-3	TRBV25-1	CASRSSGGADTQYF	TGTGCCAGCAGGTCTAGCGGGGGGGCAGATACGCAGTATTTT
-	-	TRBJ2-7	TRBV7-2	CASSPQGRNEQYF	TGTGCCAGCAGTCCCCAGGGGCGTAACGAGCAGTACTTC
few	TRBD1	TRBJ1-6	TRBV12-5	CASGLGSRTGIRSYNSPLHF	TGTGCTAGTGGTTTGGGATCCCGGACAGGGATCCGCTCCTATAATTCACCCCTCCACTTT
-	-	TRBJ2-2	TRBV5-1	CASSLEYRGGTGELFF	TGCGCCAGCAGCTTGGAATACAGGGGAGGCACCGGGGAGCTGTTTTTT
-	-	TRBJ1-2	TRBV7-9	CASSLAGPVGYGYTF	TGTGCCAGCAGCTTAGCAGGCCCAGTAGGCTATGGCTACACCTTC
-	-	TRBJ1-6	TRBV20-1	CSARDRQQNSPLHF	TGCAGTGCTAGAGATAGACAGCAAAATTCACCCCTCCACTTT
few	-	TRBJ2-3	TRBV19	CASSMKVTDTQYF	TGTGCCAGTAGTATGAAGGTGACAGATACGCAGTATTTT
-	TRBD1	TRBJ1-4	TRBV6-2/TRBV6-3	CASRTGGIEKLFF	TGTGCCAGCAGGACAGGGGGGATTGAAAAACTGTTTTTT
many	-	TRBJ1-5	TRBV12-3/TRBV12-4	CASSLPWTAQHF	TGTGCCAGCAGTTTGCCTTGGACGGCCCAGCATTTT
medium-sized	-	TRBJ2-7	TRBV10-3	CAISVGNIYEQYF	TGTGCCATCAGTGTAGGCAACATCTACGAGCAGTACTTC
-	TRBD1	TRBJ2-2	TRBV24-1	CATSDPGTGQGGELFF	TGTGCCACCAGTGACCCCGGGACAGGGCAAGGCGGGGAGCTGTTCTTT
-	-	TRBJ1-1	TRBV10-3	CAISGSDRNTEAFF	TGTGCCATCAGCGGATCGGACCGGAACACTGAAGCTTTCTTT
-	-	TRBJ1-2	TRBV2	CASSIDDSYGYTF	TGTGCCAGCAGTATCGACGACAGCTATGGCTACACCTTC
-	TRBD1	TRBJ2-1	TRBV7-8	CASSEGQDYNEQFF	TGTGCCAGCAGCGAAGGACAGGATTACAATGAGCAGTTCTTC
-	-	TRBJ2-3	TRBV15	CATRGPRTDTQYF	TGTGCCACCCGAGGACCTCGCACAGATACGCAGTATTTT
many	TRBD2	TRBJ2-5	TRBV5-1	CASSLSGGPGETQYF	TGCGCCAGCAGCCTTAGCGGGGGGCCCGGAGAGACCCAGTACTTC
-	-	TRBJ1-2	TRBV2	CASSYSPEGGYTF	TGTGCCAGCAGTTACTCCCCGGAGGGTGGCTACACCTTC